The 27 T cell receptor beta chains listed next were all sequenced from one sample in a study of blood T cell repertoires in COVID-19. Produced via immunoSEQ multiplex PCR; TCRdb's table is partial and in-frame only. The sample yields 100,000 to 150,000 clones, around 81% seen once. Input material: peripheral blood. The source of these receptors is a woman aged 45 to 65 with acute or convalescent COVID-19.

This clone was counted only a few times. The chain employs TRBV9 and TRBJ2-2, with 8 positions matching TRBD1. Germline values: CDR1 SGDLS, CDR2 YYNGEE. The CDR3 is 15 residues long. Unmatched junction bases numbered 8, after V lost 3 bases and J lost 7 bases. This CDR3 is CASSASDRADGELFF. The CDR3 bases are TGTGCCAGCAGCGCTTCGGACAGGGCAGACGGGGAGCTGTTTTTT. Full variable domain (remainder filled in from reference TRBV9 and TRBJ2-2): DSGVTQTPKHLITATGQRVTLRCSPRSGDLSVYWYQQSLDQGLQFLIQYYNGEERAKGNILERFSAQQFPDLHSELNLSSLELGDSALYFCASSASDRADGELFFGEGSRLTVL.

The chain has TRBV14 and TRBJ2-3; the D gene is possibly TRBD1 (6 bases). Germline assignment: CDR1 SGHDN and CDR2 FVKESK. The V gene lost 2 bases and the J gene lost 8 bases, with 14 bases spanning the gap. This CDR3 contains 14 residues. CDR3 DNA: TGTGCCAGCAGCCAAACTACAGGGACCGGTACGCAGTATTTT. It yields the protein CASSQTTGTGTQYF. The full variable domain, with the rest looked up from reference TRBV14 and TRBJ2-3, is EAGVTQFPSHSVIEKGQTVTLRCDPISGHDNLYWYRRVMGKEIKFLLHFVKESKQDESGMPNNRFLAERTGGTYSTLKVQPAELEDSGVYFCASSQTTGTGTQYFGPGTRLTVL.

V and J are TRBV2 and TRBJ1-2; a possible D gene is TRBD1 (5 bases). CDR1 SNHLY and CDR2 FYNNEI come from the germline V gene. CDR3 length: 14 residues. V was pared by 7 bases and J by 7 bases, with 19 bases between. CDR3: CASNGVGRDGGYTF. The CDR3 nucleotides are TGTGCCAGCAACGGAGTGGGGCGGGACGGTGGCTACACCTTC.

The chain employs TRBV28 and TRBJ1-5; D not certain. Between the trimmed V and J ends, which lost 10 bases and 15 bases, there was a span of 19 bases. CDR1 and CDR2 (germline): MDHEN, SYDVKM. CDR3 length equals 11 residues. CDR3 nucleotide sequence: TGTGCCATCTCTCGGGAGGGTTTGAGGCATTTT. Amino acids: CAISREGLRHF.

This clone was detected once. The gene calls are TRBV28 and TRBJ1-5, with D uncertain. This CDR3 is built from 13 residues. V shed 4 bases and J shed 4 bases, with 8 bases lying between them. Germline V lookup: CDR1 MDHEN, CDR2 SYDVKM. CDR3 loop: CASSSQLNQPQHF. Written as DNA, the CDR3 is TGTGCCAGCAGTTCTCAACTTAATCAGCCCCAGCATTTT.

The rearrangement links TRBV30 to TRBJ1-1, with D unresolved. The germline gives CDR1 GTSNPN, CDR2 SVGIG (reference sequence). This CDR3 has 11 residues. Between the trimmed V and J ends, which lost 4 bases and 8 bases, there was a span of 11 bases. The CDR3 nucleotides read TGTGCCTGGAACCCACAGACCGAAGCTTTCTTT. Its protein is CAWNPQTEAFF.

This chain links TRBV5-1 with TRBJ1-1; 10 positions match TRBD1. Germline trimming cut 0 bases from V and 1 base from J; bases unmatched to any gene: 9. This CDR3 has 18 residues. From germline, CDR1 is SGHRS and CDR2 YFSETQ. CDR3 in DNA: TGCGCCAGCAGCTTGGCCGGCGACAGGGGGCAGAAGAACACTGAAGCTTTCTTT. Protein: CASSLAGDRGQKNTEAFF.

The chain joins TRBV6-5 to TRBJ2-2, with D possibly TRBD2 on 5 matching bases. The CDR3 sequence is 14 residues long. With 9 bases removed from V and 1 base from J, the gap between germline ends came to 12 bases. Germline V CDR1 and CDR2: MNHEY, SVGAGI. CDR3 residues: CASALAMNTGELFF. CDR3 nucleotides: TGTGCCAGTGCCCTAGCTATGAACACCGGGGAGCTGTTTTTT.

The CDR3 region has the DNA TGTGCCATCAGTGGGGATACAACTAGCGGGAAGGCAGATACGCAGTATTTT. Encoded protein: CAISGDTTSGKADTQYF. The chain carries TRBV10-3 and TRBJ2-3; TRBD2 aligns across 10 bases. V was clipped by 4 bases and J by 4 bases; unmatched bases: 11. Germline loops: CDR1 ENHRY, CDR2 SYGVKD. The CDR3 length is 17 residues.

The CDR3 nucleotides read TGTGCCAGCAGCCGCGGACAGTACAATGAGCAGTTCTTC. Residues: CASSRGQYNEQFF. J is TRBJ2-1 and V is TRBV12-3 or TRBV12-4; possible D gene TRBD1, 6 bases. The CDR3 contains 13 residues. Between the trimmed V and J ends, which lost 6 bases and 4 bases, there was a span of 10 bases.

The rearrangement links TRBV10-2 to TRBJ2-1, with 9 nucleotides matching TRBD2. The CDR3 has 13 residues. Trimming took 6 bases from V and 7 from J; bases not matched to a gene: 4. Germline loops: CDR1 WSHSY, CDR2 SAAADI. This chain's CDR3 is CASSLAGWNEQFF. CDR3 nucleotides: TGCGCCAGCAGCCTAGCGGGATGGAATGAGCAGTTCTTC.

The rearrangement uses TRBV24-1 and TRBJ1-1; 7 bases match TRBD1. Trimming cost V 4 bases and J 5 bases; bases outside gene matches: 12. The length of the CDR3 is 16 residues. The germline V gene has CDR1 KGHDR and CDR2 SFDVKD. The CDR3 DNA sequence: TGTGCCACCAGTGAAGGGGGCCCGGGAAGGGGAACTGAAGCTTTCTTT. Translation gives CATSEGGPGRGTEAFF.

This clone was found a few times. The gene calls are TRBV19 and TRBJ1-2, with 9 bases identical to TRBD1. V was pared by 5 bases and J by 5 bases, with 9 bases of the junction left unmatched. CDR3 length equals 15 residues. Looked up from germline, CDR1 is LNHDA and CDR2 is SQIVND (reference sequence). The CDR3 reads CASSSDRGWKYGYTF. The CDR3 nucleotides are TGTGCCAGTAGTTCGGACAGGGGATGGAAATATGGCTACACCTTC.

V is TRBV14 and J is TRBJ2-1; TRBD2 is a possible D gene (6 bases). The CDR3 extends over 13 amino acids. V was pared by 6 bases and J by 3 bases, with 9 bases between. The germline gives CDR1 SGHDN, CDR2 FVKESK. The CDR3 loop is CASRLGLYNEQFF. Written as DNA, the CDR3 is TGTGCCAGCAGACTGGGACTCTACAATGAGCAGTTCTTC.

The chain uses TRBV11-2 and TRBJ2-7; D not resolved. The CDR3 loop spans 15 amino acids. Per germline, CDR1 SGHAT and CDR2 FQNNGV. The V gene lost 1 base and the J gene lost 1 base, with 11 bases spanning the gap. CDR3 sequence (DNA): TGTGCCAGCAGCTTAGTCAGAAGGAGATCCTACGAGCAGTACTTC. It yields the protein CASSLVRRRSYEQYF.

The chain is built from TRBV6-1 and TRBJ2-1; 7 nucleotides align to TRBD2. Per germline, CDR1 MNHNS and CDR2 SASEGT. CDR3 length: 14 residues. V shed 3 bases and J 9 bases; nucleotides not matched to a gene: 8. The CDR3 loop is CASSDGTTRTEQFF. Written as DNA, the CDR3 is TGTGCCAGCAGTGACGGGACTACGAGGACTGAGCAGTTCTTC.

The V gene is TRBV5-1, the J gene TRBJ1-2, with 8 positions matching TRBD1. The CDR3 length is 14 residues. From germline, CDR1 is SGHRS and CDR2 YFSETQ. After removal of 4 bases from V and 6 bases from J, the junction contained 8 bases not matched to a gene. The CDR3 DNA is TGCGCCAGCAGCAAAGACAGGGGCACTCATGGCTACACCTTC. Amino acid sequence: CASSKDRGTHGYTF. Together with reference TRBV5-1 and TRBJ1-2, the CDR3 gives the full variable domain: KAGVTQTPRYLIKTRGQQVTLSCSPISGHRSVSWYQQTPGQGLQFLFEYFSETQRNKGNFPGRFSGRQFSNSRSEMNVSTLELGDSALYLCASSKDRGTHGYTFGSGTRLTVV.

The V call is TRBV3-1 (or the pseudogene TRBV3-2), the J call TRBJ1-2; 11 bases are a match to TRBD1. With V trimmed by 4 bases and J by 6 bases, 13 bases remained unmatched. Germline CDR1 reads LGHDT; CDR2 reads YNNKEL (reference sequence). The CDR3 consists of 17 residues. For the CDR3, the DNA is TGTGCCAGCAGCCGGATCCTTGGACAGGGGGCAGGGAATGGCTACACCTTC. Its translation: CASSRILGQGAGNGYTF.

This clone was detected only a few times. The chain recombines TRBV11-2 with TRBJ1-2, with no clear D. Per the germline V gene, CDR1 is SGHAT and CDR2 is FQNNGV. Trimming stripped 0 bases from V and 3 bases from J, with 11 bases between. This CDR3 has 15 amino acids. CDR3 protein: CASSLDRMNYYGYTF. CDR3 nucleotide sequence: TGTGCCAGCAGCTTAGACAGGATGAACTACTATGGCTACACCTTC. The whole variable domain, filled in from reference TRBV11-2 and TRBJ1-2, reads EAGVAQSPRYKIIEKRQSVAFWCNPISGHATLYWYQQILGQGPKLLIQFQNNGVVDDSQLPKDRFSAERLKGVDSTLKIQPAKLEDSAVYLCASSLDRMNYYGYTFGSGTRLTVV.

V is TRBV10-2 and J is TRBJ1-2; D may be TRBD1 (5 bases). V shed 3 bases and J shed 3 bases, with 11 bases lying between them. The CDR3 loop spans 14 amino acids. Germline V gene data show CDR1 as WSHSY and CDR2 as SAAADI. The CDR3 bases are TGCGCCAGCAGTGACGGGGGATCGCACTATGGCTACACCTTC. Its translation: CASSDGGSHYGYTF.

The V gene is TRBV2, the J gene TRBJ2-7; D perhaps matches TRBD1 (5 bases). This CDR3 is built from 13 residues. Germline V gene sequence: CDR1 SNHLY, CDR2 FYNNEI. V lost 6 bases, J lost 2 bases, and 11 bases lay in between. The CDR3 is CASRPTDPYEQYF. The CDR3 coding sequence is TGTGCCAGCAGACCGACAGATCCCTACGAGCAGTACTTC.

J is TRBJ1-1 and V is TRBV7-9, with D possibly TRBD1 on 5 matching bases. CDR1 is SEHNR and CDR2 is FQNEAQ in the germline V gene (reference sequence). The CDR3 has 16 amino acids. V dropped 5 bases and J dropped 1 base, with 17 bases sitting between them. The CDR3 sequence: CASSANQGRGNTEAFF. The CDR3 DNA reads TGTGCCAGCAGCGCGAACCAGGGTAGGGGGAACACTGAAGCTTTCTTT.

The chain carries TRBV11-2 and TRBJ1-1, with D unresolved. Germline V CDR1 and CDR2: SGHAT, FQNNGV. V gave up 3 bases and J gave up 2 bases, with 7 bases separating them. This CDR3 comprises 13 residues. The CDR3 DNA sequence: TGTGCCAGCAGCTTTGGCCCCAACACTGAAGCTTTCTTT. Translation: CASSFGPNTEAFF. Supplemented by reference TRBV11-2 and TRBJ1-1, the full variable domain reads EAGVAQSPRYKIIEKRQSVAFWCNPISGHATLYWYQQILGQGPKLLIQFQNNGVVDDSQLPKDRFSAERLKGVDSTLKIQPAKLEDSAVYLCASSFGPNTEAFFGQGTRLTVV.

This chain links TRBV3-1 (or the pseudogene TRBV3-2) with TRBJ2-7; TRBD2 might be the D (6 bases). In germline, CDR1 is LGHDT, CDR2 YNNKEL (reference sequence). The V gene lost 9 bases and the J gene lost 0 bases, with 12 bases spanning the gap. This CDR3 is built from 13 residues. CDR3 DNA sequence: TGTGCCAGTCGGAGGGGCAGCTCCTACGAGCAGTACTTC. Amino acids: CASRRGSSYEQYF.

The CDR3 nucleotides read TGTGCCAGCAGCAGCAACGGCTACGAGCAGTACTTC. It encodes CASSSNGYEQYF. This rearrangement joins TRBV11-3 to TRBJ2-7; D is unclear. The ends were cut back, 5 bases at V and 3 bases at J, with 8 bases in the middle. Germline V gene data show CDR1 as SGHNT and CDR2 as YENEEA. The CDR3 contains 12 residues.

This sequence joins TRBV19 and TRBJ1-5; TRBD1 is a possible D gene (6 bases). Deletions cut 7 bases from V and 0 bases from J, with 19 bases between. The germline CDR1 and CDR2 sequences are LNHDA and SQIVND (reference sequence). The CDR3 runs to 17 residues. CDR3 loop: CASTEKRTDYSNQPQHF. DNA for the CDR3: TGTGCCAGTACGGAGAAAAGGACAGATTATAGCAATCAGCCCCAGCATTTT.

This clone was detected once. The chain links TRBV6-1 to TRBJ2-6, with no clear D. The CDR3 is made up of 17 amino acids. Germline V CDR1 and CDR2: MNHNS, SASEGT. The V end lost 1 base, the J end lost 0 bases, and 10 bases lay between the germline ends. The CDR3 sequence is CASSEGRFLSGANVLTF. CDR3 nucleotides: TGTGCCAGCAGTGAAGGCAGGTTCCTCTCTGGGGCCAACGTCCTGACTTTC.